Given below is one T cell receptor (beta chain) in context. Its antigen specificity is not known. No base quality information exists; no much larger clone differs at one position. The donors were roughly 39 Caucasian individuals from Russia, aged roughly 6 to 100 years, who were systemically healthy. Approximately 9 milliliters of peripheral blood were collected from each donor into EDTA-treated Vacutainer tubes. Ficoll-Paque density-gradient centrifugation was used to isolate PBMCs, with at least 7 million per sample. Trizol reagent was used to extract total RNA from PBMCs, with at least 5.5 micrograms per sample. Naive CD45RAhigh/CD27high T cell percentages were measured by flow cytometry on a PBMC aliquot from every donor. This entry is derived from a study of blood T cells in healthy people across ages (dated by TCRdb to 2015 to 2017). Concerning the study at large: In model experiments, template switching captured roughly one uniquely barcoded TCR beta cDNA molecule for every two T cells. Age-related changes in TCR beta repertoire diversity were measured in the study by deep sequencing normalized with unique cDNA molecular identifiers. Using the same blood draw, the study looked at two additional independent replicas of 1 million unique cDNA reads for two donors, one aged 18 to 30 and the other aged 80 or older. To avoid experimental bias, donors of different ages were spread randomly across the sequencing lanes. The donors were split into four age groups: young (average 16 years), middle-aged (roughly 39), aged (over 55) and long-lived (roughly 80). What the authors observed across the whole study: Donor CMV infection status was unknown, potentially confounding age-related changes in expanded clonotypes. Compared with the aged group, more naive CD4+ T cells, fewer expanded clones and increased TCR diversity were shown by the long-lived group, suggesting age selection. Observed TCR beta diversity per million T cells fell roughly linearly with age, and a significant reduction was already apparent by age around 36. Estimates of total diversity based on one million sequenced T cells were considered lower bounds and underestimates. Because profiling used bulk unsorted PBMCs, naive and antigen-experienced compartments could not be compared conclusively. A strong correlation was found between observed TCR beta diversity and the percentage of naive T cells measured by flow cytometry.

V was cut back by 3 bases and J by 3 bases, leaving a gap of 17 bases between them. Looking up the germline V gene (reference sequence) yields CDR1 LGHDT and CDR2 YNNKEL. The cysteine opens and the phenylalanine closes a CDR3 of 16 amino acids. The retained sequence is limited to the CDR3, 48 bases, with the frame set at the first base. Library creation used 5' RACE. The reads were generated on an Illumina HiSeq 2500. A second PCR of about 7 to 12 cycles was performed with a sample-barcoded 5' primer and a J-beta primer mix. A template-switch 5' adaptor carrying 12 random nucleotides introduced a unique molecular identifier onto each TCR beta cDNA molecule. At least 3 million CDR3-containing paired-end reads were obtained from each sample. First-strand cDNA was synthesized from all RNA with the Mint cDNA synthesis kit, primed by a TRBC-specific oligonucleotide. Following uracil-DNA glycosylase treatment, a first 18-cycle PCR with universal primers M1SS and BC2_uni_R was performed on all cDNA. The authors' analysis ran thus. For normalization, 1 million high-quality reads were randomly selected from each sample, with every read carrying a distinct molecular identifier. Reads sharing molecular identifiers were discarded rather than binned into consensus sequences. MiTCR, with a Q25 quality threshold and the strictest error-elimination algorithm, was used for CDR3 identification, clonotype clustering and error correction. A nonparametric unseen species model using Euler transformation provided a lower-bound estimate of total TCR beta diversity. TCRdb reprocessing: public reads trimmed at Q25 with fastp, clones called with MiXCR, in-frame beta chains kept. One record per CDR3 amino acid sequence lists the most common genes and DNA. TCRdb, rather than the study authors, made the V and J calls. Present in this sample are hundreds of thousands of distinct CDR3 sequences, 58% of which were seen just once. The top ten constitute about two fifths of the sample.

The chain employs TRBV3-1 and TRBJ1-2, and TRBD1 may be the D gene, going by 5 matching bases. The TCR comes from a man aged 55 to 70 in good health. The specimen sequenced was blood. Here is the DNA: TGTGCCAGCAGCCATCGGTCTCACACGGGGCACTATGGCTACACCTTC. The resulting protein is CASSHRSHTGHYGYTF. Reference TRBV3-1 and TRBJ1-2 genes cover what lies past the CDR3, so the full variable domain is DTAVSQTPKYLVTQMGNDKSIKCEQNLGHDTMYWYKQDSKKFLKIMFSYNNKELIINETVPNRFSPKSPDKAHLNLHINSLELGDSAVYFCASSHRSHTGHYGYTFGSGTRLTVV.